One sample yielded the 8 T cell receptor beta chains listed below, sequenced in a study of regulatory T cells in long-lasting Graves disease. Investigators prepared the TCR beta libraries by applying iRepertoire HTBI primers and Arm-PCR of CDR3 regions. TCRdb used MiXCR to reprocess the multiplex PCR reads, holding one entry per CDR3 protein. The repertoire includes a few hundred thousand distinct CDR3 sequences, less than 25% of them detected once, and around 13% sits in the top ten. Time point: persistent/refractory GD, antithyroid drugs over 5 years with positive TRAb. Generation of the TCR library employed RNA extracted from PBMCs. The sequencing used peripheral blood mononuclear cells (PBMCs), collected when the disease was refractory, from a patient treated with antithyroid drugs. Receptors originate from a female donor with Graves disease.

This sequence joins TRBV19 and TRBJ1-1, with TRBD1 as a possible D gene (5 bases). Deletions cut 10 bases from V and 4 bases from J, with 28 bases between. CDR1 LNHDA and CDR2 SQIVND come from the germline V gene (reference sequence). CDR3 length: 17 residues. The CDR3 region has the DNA TGTGCCACCAGGGCGACTCTTCAGTGGATTTTGGCCACTGAAGCTTTCTTT. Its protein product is CATRATLQWILATEAFF.

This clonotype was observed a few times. CDR3 DNA sequence: TGTGCCAGCAGCCAAGCGGACTACTTATACGAGCAGTACTTC. Its translation: CASSQADYLYEQYF. This sequence joins TRBV14 and TRBJ2-7; tentatively, D is TRBD2 (6 bases). This CDR3 region has 14 residues. Germline V gene data show CDR1 as SGHDN and CDR2 as FVKESK. Between the trimmed V and J ends, which lost 1 base and 4 bases, there was a span of 11 bases.

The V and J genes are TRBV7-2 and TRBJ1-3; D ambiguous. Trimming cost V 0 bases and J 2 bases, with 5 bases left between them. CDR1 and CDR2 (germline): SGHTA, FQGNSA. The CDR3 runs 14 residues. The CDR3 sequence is CASSLAAPGNTIYF. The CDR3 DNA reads TGTGCCAGCAGCTTAGCAGCACCTGGAAACACCATATATTTT. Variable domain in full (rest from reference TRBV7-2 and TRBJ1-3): GAGVSQSPSNKVTEKGKDVELRCDPISGHTALYWYRQSLGQGLEFLIYFQGNSAPDKSGLPSDRFSAERTGGSVSTLTIQRTQQEDSAVYLCASSLAAPGNTIYFGEGSWLTVV.

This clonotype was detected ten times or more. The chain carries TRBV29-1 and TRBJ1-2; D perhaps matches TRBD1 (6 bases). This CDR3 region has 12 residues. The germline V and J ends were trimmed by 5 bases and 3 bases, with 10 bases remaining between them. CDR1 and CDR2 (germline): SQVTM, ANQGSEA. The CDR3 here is CSVYGGYYGYTF. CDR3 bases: TGCAGCGTTTATGGGGGCTACTATGGCTACACCTTC.

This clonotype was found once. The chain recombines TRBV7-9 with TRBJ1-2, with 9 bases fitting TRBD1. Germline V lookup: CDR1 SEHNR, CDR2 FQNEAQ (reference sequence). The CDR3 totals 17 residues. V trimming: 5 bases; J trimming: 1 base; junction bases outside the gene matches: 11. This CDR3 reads CASSGPGQGPLNYGYTF. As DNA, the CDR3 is TGTGCCAGCAGCGGGCCGGGACAGGGTCCCCTTAACTATGGCTACACCTTC.

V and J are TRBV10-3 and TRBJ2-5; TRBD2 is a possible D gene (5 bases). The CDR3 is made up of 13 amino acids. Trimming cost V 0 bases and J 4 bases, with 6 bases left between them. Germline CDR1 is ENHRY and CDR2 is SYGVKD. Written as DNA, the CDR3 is TGTGCCATCAGTGAGTCGGAGGTAGAGACCCAGTACTTC. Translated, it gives CAISESEVETQYF.

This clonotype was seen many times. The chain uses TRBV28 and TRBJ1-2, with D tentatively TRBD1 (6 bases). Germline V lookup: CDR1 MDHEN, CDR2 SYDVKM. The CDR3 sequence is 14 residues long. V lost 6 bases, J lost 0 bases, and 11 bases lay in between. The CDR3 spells CASSETGANYGYTF. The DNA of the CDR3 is TGTGCCAGCAGCGAGACAGGCGCTAACTATGGCTACACCTTC.

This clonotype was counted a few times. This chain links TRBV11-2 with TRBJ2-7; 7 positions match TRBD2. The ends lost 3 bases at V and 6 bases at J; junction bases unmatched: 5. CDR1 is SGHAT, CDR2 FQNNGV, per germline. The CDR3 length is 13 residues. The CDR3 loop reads CASSFRGVFEQYF. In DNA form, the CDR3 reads TGTGCCAGCAGCTTCCGGGGGGTTTTCGAGCAGTACTTC.